Listed here are 16 T cell receptor beta chains from one sample, sequenced in a study of shared clonotypes between healthy human individuals. CD45RO-negative, CCR7-selected cells formed the naive CD8 fraction, which excluded terminally differentiated effector memory CD45RA+ cells. Profiling relied on immunoSEQ multiplex PCR, and the TCRdb table lists in-frame clones only, not all of them. The sample contains about 2 million clones, about 95% of which appear only once. Sample: naive CD8+ T cells sorted from blood. All receptors derive from a man between 18 and 29 years old in good health.

In DNA, the CDR3 is TGCGCCAGCAGCTTGAATTGGGGTAGGGCCAATGAGCAGTTCTTC. It translates to CASSLNWGRANEQFF. The V gene is TRBV5-1, the J gene TRBJ2-1; D ambiguous. Germline V gives CDR1 SGHRS, CDR2 YFSETQ. This CDR3 is built from 15 residues. V lost 1 base and J lost 6, with 14 bases in between.

V is TRBV5-6 and J is TRBJ2-7; D unclear. Germline V CDR1 and CDR2: SGHDT, YYEEEE. The V and J ends lost 0 bases and 3 bases respectively, with 10 bases between them. The CDR3 covers 14 residues. The chain's CDR3 is CASSLALDNYEQYF. In DNA form, the CDR3 reads TGTGCCAGCAGCTTGGCCCTAGACAACTACGAGCAGTACTTC.

The chain carries TRBV5-1 and TRBJ2-3; 9 bases match TRBD2. V shed 0 bases and J 4 bases; nucleotides not matched to a gene: 6. The CDR3 spans 16 residues. The germline gives CDR1 SGHRS, CDR2 YFSETQ. The CDR3 reads CASSLAAGGSADTQYF. CDR3 coding DNA: TGCGCCAGCAGCTTGGCAGCGGGGGGTTCAGCAGATACGCAGTATTTT.

The chain joins TRBV4-1 to TRBJ2-4; D might be TRBD2 (7 bases). Trimming took off 0 bases at V and 0 bases at J, with 21 bases between the two ends. Germline assignment: CDR1 MGHRA and CDR2 YSYEKL. The CDR3 is 20 residues long. DNA of the CDR3: TGCGCCAGCAGCCAAGACCCACAGGGCGGGGGTCCCTCAGCCAAAAACATTCAGTACTTC. Its protein product is CASSQDPQGGGPSAKNIQYF.

The CDR3 bases are TGTGCCAGCAGCTCGCGGAGTAGCGGGATCTCCTACGAGCAGTACTTC. Translated, it gives CASSSRSSGISYEQYF. The chain links TRBV11-2 to TRBJ2-7, with 8 positions matching TRBD2. Germline lookup yields CDR1 SGHAT and CDR2 FQNNGV. The CDR3 runs to 16 residues. J was trimmed by 0 bases and V by 4 bases; bases with no gene match: 8.

Turning to this clone: In the same sample, other DNA sequences code for this CDR3. The CDR3 loop is CASSFGGNEQYF. The CDR3 bases are TGCGCCAGCAGCTTTGGCGGTAACGAGCAGTACTTC. The chain links TRBV5-1 to TRBJ2-7; D call uncertain. Trimming pared 2 bases from V and 5 bases from J, leaving 8 bases between. CDR3 length: 12 residues. Germline V gene data show CDR1 as SGHRS and CDR2 as YFSETQ.

This clone was counted a single time. The chain has TRBV7-9 and TRBJ2-7; the match to TRBD1 covers 8 bases. The CDR3 totals 15 residues. The germline CDR1 and CDR2 sequences are SEHNR and FQNEAQ (reference sequence). After removal of 5 bases from V and 5 bases from J, the junction contained 11 bases not matched to a gene. The DNA of the CDR3 is TGTGCCAGCAGCACCGGACAGGGCACGTTGCACGAGCAGTACTTC. It specifies CASSTGQGTLHEQYF.

This clone appeared a single time. The chain carries TRBV10-2 and TRBJ1-5; maybe TRBD1 (5 bases). The V and J ends lost 5 bases and 7 bases respectively, with 15 bases between them. The CDR3 runs to 14 residues. Germline loops: CDR1 WSHSY, CDR2 SAAADI. The CDR3 DNA reads as TGCGCCAGCAGTTCTGGGGGGGGAAGGCAGCCCCAGCATTTT. This translates into CASSSGGGRQPQHF.

The chain recombines TRBV7-9 with TRBJ2-2, with 9 positions matching TRBD1. V dropped 5 bases and J dropped 3; count of bases not matched to a gene: 10. In germline, CDR1 is SEHNR, CDR2 FQNEAQ (reference sequence). The CDR3 runs to 17 residues. CDR3 protein: CASSPPRDRADTGELFF. CDR3 DNA sequence: TGTGCCAGCAGCCCACCCAGGGACAGGGCGGACACCGGGGAGCTGTTTTTT.

This clone was detected once. The chain has TRBV19 and TRBJ1-5; D unresolved. V gave up 9 bases and J gave up 4 bases, with 10 bases separating them. This CDR3 spans 12 amino acids. Germline V gene data show CDR1 as LNHDA and CDR2 as SQIVND (reference sequence). CDR3 nucleotide sequence: TGTGCCAGCTGCTTAGGGAATCAGCCCCAGCATTTT. Translation gives CASCLGNQPQHF.

The J gene is TRBJ1-2, the V gene TRBV28; TRBD1 is a possible D gene (6 bases). CDR1 MDHEN and CDR2 SYDVKM come from the germline V gene. With 5 bases removed from V and 8 bases from J, the gap between germline ends came to 24 bases. The CDR3 has 16 amino acids. CDR3 nucleotide sequence: TGTGCCAGCAGTGAAACCGGACAGATCGGATGGGAAGGCTACACCTTC. This encodes CASSETGQIGWEGYTF.

J is TRBJ1-6 and V is TRBV27; perhaps TRBD1 as D (5 bases). Germline V gene data show CDR1 as MNHEY and CDR2 as SMNVEV (reference sequence). Trimming shortened V by 3 bases and J by 7 bases, and 16 bases separated the two germline ends. This CDR3 comprises 16 residues. DNA for the CDR3: TGTGCCAGCAGTTTGTTGATTCCAGGGCCCAATTCACCCCTCCACTTT. As protein: CASSLLIPGPNSPLHF.

This chain joins TRBV4-1 and TRBJ1-2, with 9 bases lining up with TRBD1. The germline V gene has CDR1 MGHRA and CDR2 YSYEKL. The CDR3 totals 15 residues. With 3 bases clipped from V and 2 bases from J, the junction kept 4 bases outside the gene matches. The DNA for the CDR3 is TGCGCCAGCAGCCAGCTACAGGGGGCGAACTATGGCTACACCTTC. It is translated as CASSQLQGANYGYTF.

The chain is built from TRBV5-1 and TRBJ2-7, with 9 positions matching TRBD2. CDR3 length: 16 residues. V shed 4 bases, J shed 6 bases, and the junction held 14 bases outside the gene matches. Germline CDR1 is SGHRS and CDR2 is YFSETQ. The CDR3 nucleotides are TGCGCCAGCAGCCCCCTGGCGCGGGGGGGCAGGGGCGAGCAGTACTTC. Translation gives CASSPLARGGRGEQYF.

The rearrangement uses TRBV4-1 and TRBJ2-5, with TRBD1 identical over 7 bases. The germline V gene has CDR1 MGHRA and CDR2 YSYEKL. This CDR3 is 16 amino acids long. V lost 0 bases and J lost 5; bases outside the gene matches: 9. The DNA for the CDR3 is TGCGCCAGCAGCCAAGATGGTGAAGGGGGCAGGGAGACCCAGTACTTC. This gives the protein CASSQDGEGGRETQYF.

The chain recombines TRBV7-9 with TRBJ2-1, with 10 bases aligning to TRBD2. J gave up 9 bases and V 1 base, and 15 bases lay outside the gene matches. The CDR3 sequence is 18 residues long. From germline, CDR1 is SEHNR and CDR2 FQNEAQ (reference sequence). The CDR3 region has the DNA TGTGCCAGCAGCTTAGTCCTCTTAGCGGGAGGAAATCCGAGTGAGCAGTTCTTC. Its translation is CASSLVLLAGGNPSEQFF.